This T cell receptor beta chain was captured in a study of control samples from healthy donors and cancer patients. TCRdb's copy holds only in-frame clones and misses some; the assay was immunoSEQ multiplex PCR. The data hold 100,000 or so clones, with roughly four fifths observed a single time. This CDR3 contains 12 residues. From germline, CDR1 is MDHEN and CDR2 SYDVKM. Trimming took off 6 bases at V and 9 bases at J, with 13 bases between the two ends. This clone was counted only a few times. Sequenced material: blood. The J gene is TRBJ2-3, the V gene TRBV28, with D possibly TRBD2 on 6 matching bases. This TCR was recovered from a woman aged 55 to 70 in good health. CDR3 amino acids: CASRRRDFTQYF. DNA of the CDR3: TGTGCCAGCAGACGCCGGGACTTCACGCAGTATTTT.